This T cell receptor (beta chain) was sequenced in a study of blood T cell repertoires in COVID-19. Study overall: Acute and convalescent COVID-19 specimens originated in the United States, Italy and Spain.

How the authors handled the data: The assay estimated nucleated cells by amplifying reference gene primers. The protocol was immunoSEQ multiplex PCR, while the TCRdb copy is restricted to in-frame clones and leaves out a portion. The V and J calls and the clone size are those of that table, but D and trimming were determined from the DNA. The sample contains 61,000 or so clones, 70% to 90% of which appear only once. Sequenced input: peripheral blood. The clonotype originates from a woman at least 80 years old with active COVID-19.

The DNA for the CDR3 is TGTGCCAGCTCACCAGATCGGGACAGGGTCTACGAGCAGTACTTC. Its translation: CASSPDRDRVYEQYF. This chain uses TRBV18 with TRBJ2-7, with TRBD1 identical over 9 bases. Unmatched junction bases numbered 5, after V lost 2 bases and J lost 3 bases. CDR3 length: 15 amino acids. Germline loops: CDR1 KGHSH, CDR2 LQKENI.